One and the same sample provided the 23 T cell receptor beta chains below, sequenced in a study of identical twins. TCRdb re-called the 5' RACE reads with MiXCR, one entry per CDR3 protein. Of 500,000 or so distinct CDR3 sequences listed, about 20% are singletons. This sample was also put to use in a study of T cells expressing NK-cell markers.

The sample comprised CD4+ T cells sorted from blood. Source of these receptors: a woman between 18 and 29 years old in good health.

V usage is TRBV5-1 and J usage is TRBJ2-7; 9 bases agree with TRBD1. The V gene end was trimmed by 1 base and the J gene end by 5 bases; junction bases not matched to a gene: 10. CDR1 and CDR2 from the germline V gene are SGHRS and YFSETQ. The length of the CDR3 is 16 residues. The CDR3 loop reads CASSLLRGTGSNEQYF. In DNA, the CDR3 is TGCGCCAGCAGCTTGCTTCGAGGGACAGGGTCCAACGAGCAGTACTTC.

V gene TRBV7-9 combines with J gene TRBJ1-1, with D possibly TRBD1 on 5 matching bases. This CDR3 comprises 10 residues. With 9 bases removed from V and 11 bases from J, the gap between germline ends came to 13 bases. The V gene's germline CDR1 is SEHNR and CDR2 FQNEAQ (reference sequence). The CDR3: CASSRVQAFF. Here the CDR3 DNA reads TGTGCCAGTTCCAGGGTTCAGGCTTTCTTT. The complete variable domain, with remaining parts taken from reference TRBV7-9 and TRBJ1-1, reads DTGVSQNPRHKITKRGQNVTFRCDPISEHNRLYWYRQTLGQGPEFLTYFQNEAQLEKSRLLSDRFSAERPKGSFSTLEIQRTEQGDSAMYLCASSRVQAFFGQGTRLTVV.

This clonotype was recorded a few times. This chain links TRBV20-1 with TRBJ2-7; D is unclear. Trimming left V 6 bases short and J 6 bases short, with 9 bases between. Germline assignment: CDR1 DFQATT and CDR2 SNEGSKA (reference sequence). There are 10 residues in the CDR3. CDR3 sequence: CSAVLGEQYF. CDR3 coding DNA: TGCAGTGCGGTTTTGGGCGAGCAGTACTTC.

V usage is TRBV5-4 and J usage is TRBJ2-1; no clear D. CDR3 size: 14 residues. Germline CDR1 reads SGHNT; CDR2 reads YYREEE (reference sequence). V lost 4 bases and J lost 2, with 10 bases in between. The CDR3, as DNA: TGTGCCAGCAGCGCCGGCGCGGCCTACAATGAGCAGTTCTTC. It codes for CASSAGAAYNEQFF.

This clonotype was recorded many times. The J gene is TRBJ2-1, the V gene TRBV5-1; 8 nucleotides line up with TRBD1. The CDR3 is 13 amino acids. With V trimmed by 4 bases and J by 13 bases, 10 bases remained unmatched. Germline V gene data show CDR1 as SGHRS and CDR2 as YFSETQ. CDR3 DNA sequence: TGCGCCAGCAGCACCCAACCGGGACAGGACCAGTTCTTC. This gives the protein CASSTQPGQDQFF.

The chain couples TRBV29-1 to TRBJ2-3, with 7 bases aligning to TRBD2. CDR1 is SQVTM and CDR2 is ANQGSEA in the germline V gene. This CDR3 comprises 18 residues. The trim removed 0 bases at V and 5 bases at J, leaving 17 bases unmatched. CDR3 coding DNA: TGCAGCGTTGAAGATCTCTTGGCGCGGGGAGGGGTGGGAGATACGCAGTATTTT. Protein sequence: CSVEDLLARGGVGDTQYF.

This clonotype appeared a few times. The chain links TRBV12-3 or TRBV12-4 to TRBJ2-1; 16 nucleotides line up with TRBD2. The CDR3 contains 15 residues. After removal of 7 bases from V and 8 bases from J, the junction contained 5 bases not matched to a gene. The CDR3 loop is CASTMGLAGGDEQFF. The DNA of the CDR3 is TGTGCCAGCACTATGGGACTAGCGGGAGGGGATGAGCAGTTCTTC.

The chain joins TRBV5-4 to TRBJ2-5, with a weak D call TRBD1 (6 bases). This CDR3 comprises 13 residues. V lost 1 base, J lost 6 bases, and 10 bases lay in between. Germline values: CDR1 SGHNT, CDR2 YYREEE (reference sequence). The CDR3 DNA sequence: TGTGCCAGCAGCTTGAACAGGGACAAGACCCAGTACTTC. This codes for CASSLNRDKTQYF.

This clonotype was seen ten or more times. CDR3 bases: TGCGCCAGCAGCCCGGACGTCGAAAACATTCAGTACTTC. Its translation: CASSPDVENIQYF. The chain combines TRBV4-3 with TRBJ2-4; D is undetermined. Trimming shortened V by 4 bases and J by 5 bases, and 9 bases separated the two germline ends. This CDR3 spans 13 amino acids. Germline CDR1 and CDR2: LGHNA and YSLEER.

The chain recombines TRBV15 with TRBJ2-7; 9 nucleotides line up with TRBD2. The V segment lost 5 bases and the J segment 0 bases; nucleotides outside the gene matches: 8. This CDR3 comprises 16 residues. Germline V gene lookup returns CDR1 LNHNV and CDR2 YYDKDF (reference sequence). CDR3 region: CATSSQVAGDSYEQYF. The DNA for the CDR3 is TGTGCCACCAGCTCTCAGGTAGCGGGAGACTCCTACGAGCAGTACTTC.

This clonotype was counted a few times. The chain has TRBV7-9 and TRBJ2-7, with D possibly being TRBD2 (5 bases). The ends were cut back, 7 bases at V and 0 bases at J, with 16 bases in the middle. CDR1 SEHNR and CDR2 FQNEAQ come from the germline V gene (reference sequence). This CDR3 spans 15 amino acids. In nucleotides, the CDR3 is TGTGCCAGCACCCAGACGGGATACGGCTCCTACGAGCAGTACTTC. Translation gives CASTQTGYGSYEQYF.

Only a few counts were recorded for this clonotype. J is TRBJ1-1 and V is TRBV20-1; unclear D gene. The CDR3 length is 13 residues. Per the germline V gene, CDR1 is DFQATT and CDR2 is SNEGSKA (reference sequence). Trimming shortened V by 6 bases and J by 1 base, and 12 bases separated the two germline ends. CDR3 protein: CSAARRENTEAFF. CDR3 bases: TGCAGTGCCGCGCGCCGGGAGAACACTGAAGCTTTCTTT.

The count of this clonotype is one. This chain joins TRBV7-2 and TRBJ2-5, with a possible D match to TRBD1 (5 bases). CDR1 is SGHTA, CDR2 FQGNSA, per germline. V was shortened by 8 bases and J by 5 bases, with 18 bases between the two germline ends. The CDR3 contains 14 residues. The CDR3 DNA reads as TGTGCCAGCCTACCGACCTGGGGCTTGGAGACCCAGTACTTC. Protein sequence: CASLPTWGLETQYF.

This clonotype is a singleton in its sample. CDR3 in amino acids: CASTLGGRETQYF. CDR3 nucleotides: TGTGCCAGCACTTTGGGGGGGCGAGAGACCCAGTACTTC. The chain couples TRBV7-6 to TRBJ2-5, with a tentative D call TRBD2 (7 bases). Per the germline V gene, CDR1 is SGHVS and CDR2 is FNYEAQ. Trimming took 7 bases from V and 4 from J, leaving 13 bases between them. This CDR3 comprises 13 residues.

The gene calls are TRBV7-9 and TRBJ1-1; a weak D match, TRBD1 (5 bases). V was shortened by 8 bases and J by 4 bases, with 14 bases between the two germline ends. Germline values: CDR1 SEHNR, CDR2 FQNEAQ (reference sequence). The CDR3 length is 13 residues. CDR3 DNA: TGTGCCAGCCAAGATGGGGGACCCACTGAAGCTTTCTTT. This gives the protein CASQDGGPTEAFF.

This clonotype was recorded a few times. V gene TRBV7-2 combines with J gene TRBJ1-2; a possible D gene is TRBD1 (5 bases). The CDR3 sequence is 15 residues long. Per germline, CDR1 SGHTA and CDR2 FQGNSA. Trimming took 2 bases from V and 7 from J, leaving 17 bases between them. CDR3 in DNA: TGTGCCAGCAGCTTATACGTCGCGGCGGGGGGTGGCTACACCTTC. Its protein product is CASSLYVAAGGGYTF.

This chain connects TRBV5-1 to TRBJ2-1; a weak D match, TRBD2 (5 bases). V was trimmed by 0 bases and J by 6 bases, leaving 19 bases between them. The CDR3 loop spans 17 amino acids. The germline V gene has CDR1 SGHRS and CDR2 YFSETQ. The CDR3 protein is CASSLAPGKAQGNEQFF. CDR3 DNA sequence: TGCGCCAGCAGCTTGGCCCCGGGGAAGGCTCAAGGCAATGAGCAGTTCTTC.

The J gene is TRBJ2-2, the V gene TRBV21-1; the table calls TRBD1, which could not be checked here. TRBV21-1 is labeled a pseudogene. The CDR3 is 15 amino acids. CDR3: CASSDRQGETGELFF. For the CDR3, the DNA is TGTGCCAGCAGCGATCGACAGGGGGAAACCGGGGAGCTGTTTTTT.

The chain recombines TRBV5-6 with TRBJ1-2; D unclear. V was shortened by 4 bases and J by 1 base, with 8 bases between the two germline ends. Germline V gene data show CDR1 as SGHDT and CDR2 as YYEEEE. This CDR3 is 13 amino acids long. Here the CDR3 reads CASSQLNNYGYTF. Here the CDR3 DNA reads TGTGCCAGCAGCCAATTGAATAACTATGGCTACACCTTC.

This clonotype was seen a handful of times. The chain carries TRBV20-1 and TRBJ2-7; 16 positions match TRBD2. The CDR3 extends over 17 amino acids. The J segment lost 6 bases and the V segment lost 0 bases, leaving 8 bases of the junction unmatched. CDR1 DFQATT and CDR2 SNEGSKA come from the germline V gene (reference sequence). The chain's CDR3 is CSARDLGLAGGTTEQYF. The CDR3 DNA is TGCAGTGCTAGAGACCTGGGACTAGCGGGAGGGACTACCGAGCAGTACTTC.

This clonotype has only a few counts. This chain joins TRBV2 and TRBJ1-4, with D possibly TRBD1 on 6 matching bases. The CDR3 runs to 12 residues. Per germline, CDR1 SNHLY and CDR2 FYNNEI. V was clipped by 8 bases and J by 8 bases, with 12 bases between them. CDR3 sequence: CASRYGGEKLFF. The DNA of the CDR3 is TGTGCCAGCCGATACGGGGGCGAAAAACTGTTTTTT.

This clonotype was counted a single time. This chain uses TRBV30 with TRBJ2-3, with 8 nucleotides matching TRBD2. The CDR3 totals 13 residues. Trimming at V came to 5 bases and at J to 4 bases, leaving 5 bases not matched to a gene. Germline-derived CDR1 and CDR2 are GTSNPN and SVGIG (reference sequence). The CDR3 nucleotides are TGTGCCTGGGCAACTAGCGGTCCAGATACGCAGTATTTT. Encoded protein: CAWATSGPDTQYF.

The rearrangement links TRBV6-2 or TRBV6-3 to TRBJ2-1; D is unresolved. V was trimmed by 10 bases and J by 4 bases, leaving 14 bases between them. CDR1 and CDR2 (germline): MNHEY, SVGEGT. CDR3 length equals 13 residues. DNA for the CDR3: TGTGCCACCGTTAAGGACGGGTACAATGAGCAGTTCTTC. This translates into CATVKDGYNEQFF.